One sample yielded the 22 T cell receptor beta chains listed below, sequenced in a study of cytomegalovirus exposure and HLA in healthy donors (dated by TCRdb to 2016 to 2017). Preparation of the library involved the immunoSEQ multiplex PCR assay. A mixture of 60 forward primers for TCR Vbeta segments and 13 reverse primers for TCR Jbeta segments was used in the multiplex PCR. Held by TCRdb, this immuneACCESS table contains in-frame sequences only and omits some clones. Under half of the omission traces to an unresolved V gene where checked; the cause of the rest is unknown. The sample yields 120,000 or so clones; about 71% were counted once. The top ten clones comprise over 2.5% of the sample. The material sequenced was PBMCs. Receptors originate from a woman aged 45-59 years in good health and CMV-seronegative.

The rearrangement links TRBV2 to TRBJ1-6; D call uncertain. The germline V gene encodes CDR1 SNHLY and CDR2 FYNNEI. V lost 2 bases, J lost 6 bases, and 8 bases lay in between. This CDR3 region has 14 residues. The CDR3 protein is CASSETRSNSPLHF. Written as DNA, the CDR3 is TGTGCCAGCAGTGAAACGCGGAGTAATTCACCCCTCCACTTT.

This sequence joins TRBV2 and TRBJ2-3; a possible D gene is TRBD1 (5 bases). V dropped 9 bases and J dropped 0 bases, with 10 bases sitting between them. This CDR3 contains 13 residues. CDR1 and CDR2 from the germline V gene are SNHLY and FYNNEI. The chain's CDR3 is CASNRLSTDTQYF. The CDR3 DNA reads TGTGCCAGTAACAGGCTTAGCACAGATACGCAGTATTTT.

The chain couples TRBV4-3 to TRBJ2-1; 8 bases are shared with TRBD2. CDR3 length: 19 amino acids. The germline V gene encodes CDR1 LGHNA and CDR2 YSLEER. Germline trimming cut 4 bases from V and 2 bases from J; bases unmatched to any gene: 16. CDR3 protein: CASSPLVTSGSSAYNEQFF. The CDR3 DNA reads as TGCGCCAGCAGCCCCCTTGTCACTAGCGGCTCCTCGGCCTACAATGAGCAGTTCTTC.

This clone was seen only a few times. The V call is TRBV11-2, the J call TRBJ2-1, with D perhaps matching TRBD2 (5 bases). CDR3 size: 12 residues. V lost 5 bases to trimming and J lost 8 bases, with 10 bases between them. In germline, CDR1 is SGHAT, CDR2 FQNNGV. Written as DNA, the CDR3 is TGTGCCAGCAGCGCAACTAGTCATGAGCAGTTCTTC. Protein: CASSATSHEQFF.

This clone was found once. The chain links TRBV28 to TRBJ2-3, with 9 bases lining up with TRBD2. Per the germline V gene, CDR1 is MDHEN and CDR2 is SYDVKM. J lost 6 bases, V lost 5 bases, and 0 bases had no gene match. The CDR3 is 12 amino acids. This CDR3 is CASSAGGDTQYF. The CDR3 DNA reads as TGTGCCAGCAGTGCGGGGGGGGATACGCAGTATTTT.

This rearrangement joins TRBV30 to TRBJ1-2; 12 bases fit TRBD1. V lost 0 bases to trimming and J lost 8 bases; unmatched junction nucleotides: 10. The V gene's germline CDR1 is GTSNPN and CDR2 SVGIG (reference sequence). The CDR3 is made up of 16 amino acids. CDR3 bases: TGTGCCTGGAGTGTACCCCACGGGACAGGGGGCGAGGGCTACACCTTC. Protein: CAWSVPHGTGGEGYTF. The variable domain in full, with the rest retrieved from reference TRBV30 and TRBJ1-2, is SQTIHQWPATLVQPVGSPLSLECTVEGTSNPNLYWYRQAAGRGLQLLFYSVGIGQISSEVPQNLSASRPQDRQFILSSKKLLLSDSGFYLCAWSVPHGTGGEGYTFGSGTRLTVV.

The chain recombines TRBV27 with TRBJ2-1; 9 bases agree with TRBD2. The germline V gene has CDR1 MNHEY and CDR2 SMNVEV (reference sequence). The CDR3 is 16 amino acids. J gave up 7 bases and V 4 bases, and 11 bases lay outside the gene matches. The CDR3 loop is CASSSVRLAGQNEQFF. DNA of the CDR3: TGTGCCAGCAGTTCCGTTAGGCTAGCGGGACAAAATGAGCAGTTCTTC.

The chain uses TRBV19 and TRBJ2-2; 10 bases fit TRBD1. Germline-derived CDR1 and CDR2 are LNHDA and SQIVND (reference sequence). The CDR3 length is 16 residues. Germline trimming cut 4 bases from V and 4 bases from J; bases unmatched to any gene: 6. The CDR3 region is CASSKTGGDFTGELFF. As DNA, the CDR3 is TGTGCCAGTAGTAAGACAGGGGGCGATTTCACCGGGGAGCTGTTTTTT.

The J gene is TRBJ2-1, the V gene TRBV5-6, with 8 bases lining up with TRBD2. CDR1 is SGHDT and CDR2 is YYEEEE in the germline V gene. Germline trimming cut 0 bases from V and 4 bases from J; bases unmatched to any gene: 6. This CDR3 spans 16 amino acids. The CDR3 spells CASSLGPAGDYNEQFF. The CDR3 nucleotides are TGTGCCAGCAGCTTGGGTCCAGCGGGAGATTACAATGAGCAGTTCTTC.

The CDR3 reads CASSQATGGVRNEQFF. CDR3 nucleotides: TGTGCCAGCAGCCAGGCAACAGGGGGGGTGAGGAATGAGCAGTTCTTC. The gene calls are TRBV4-2 and TRBJ2-1; a possible D gene is TRBD1 (8 bases). This CDR3 is 16 amino acids long. V was cut by 3 bases and J by 7 bases, with 19 bases left in between. The germline V gene encodes CDR1 LGHNA and CDR2 YNFKEQ.

A single count supports this clone. The J gene is TRBJ1-4, the V gene TRBV5-6, with D unresolved. Trimming pared 2 bases from V and 1 base from J, leaving 15 bases between. The germline gives CDR1 SGHDT, CDR2 YYEEEE. The CDR3 has 17 amino acids. DNA for the CDR3: TGTGCCAGCAGCTTAGCGGGCAGTACCCTAACTAATGAAAAACTGTTTTTT. Its protein product is CASSLAGSTLTNEKLFF.

This clone has a handful of counts. This sequence joins TRBV14 and TRBJ2-4; 11 bases map to TRBD1. This CDR3 comprises 18 residues. Germline CDR1 is SGHDN and CDR2 is FVKESK. V lost 1 base, J lost 6 bases, and 11 bases stayed unmatched. The CDR3 DNA reads as TGTGCCAGCAGCCAAGCCAGTGGACAGGGGGCGCGGAGAAACATTCAGTACTTC. Protein sequence: CASSQASGQGARRNIQYF.

A note on this clone: As the CDR3 is not closed by the conserved phenylalanine or tryptophan, this likely results from a read error. The DNA is left out, because the CDR3 cannot be placed on it with certainty; the CDR3 is given as TCRdb lists it. The gene calls are TRBV7-9 and TRBJ2-7; TRBD2 is taken as the D call from the table, unchecked against the DNA. A total of 9 residues make up the CDR3, ends included. The germline gives CDR1 SEHNR, CDR2 FQNEAQ (reference sequence). The CDR3 loop is CSSSLVPGC.

The V call is TRBV6-5, the J call TRBJ1-5, with D uncertain. Germline CDR1 and CDR2: MNHEY and SVGAGI. Trimming stripped 6 bases from V and 0 bases from J, with 12 bases between. This CDR3 has 15 amino acids. Here the CDR3 reads CASRPRGGSNQPQHF. Written as DNA, the CDR3 is TGTGCCAGCAGACCCCGGGGAGGTAGCAATCAGCCCCAGCATTTT.

This sequence joins TRBV27 and TRBJ2-7, with D possibly being TRBD2 (5 bases). In germline, CDR1 is MNHEY, CDR2 SMNVEV (reference sequence). The CDR3 length is 14 residues. V was cut by 0 bases and J by 6 bases, with 12 bases left in between. CDR3 in DNA: TGTGCCAGCAGTTTATCCGGCTTGGGGAGCGAGCAGTACTTC. This gives the protein CASSLSGLGSEQYF.

This clone was observed a handful of times. The V gene is TRBV7-6, the J gene TRBJ2-7, with 9 bases fitting TRBD2. V was clipped by 1 base and J by 9 bases; unmatched bases: 7. There are 14 residues in the CDR3. The germline V gene has CDR1 SGHVS and CDR2 FNYEAQ. The CDR3 DNA sequence: TGTGCCAGCAGCTTAGAGCGGGGGGACGGGAGGCAGTACTTC. This encodes CASSLERGDGRQYF.

V is TRBV6-1 and J is TRBJ2-3, with D unclear. V lost 0 bases to trimming and J lost 5 bases, with 15 bases between them. The CDR3 covers 16 residues. Germline loops: CDR1 MNHNS, CDR2 SASEGT. This CDR3 reads CASSEARGLGGDTQYF. DNA for the CDR3: TGTGCCAGCAGTGAAGCACGAGGTCTCGGCGGAGATACGCAGTATTTT.

The count of this clone is one. This chain uses TRBV7-2 with TRBJ1-5; D gene uncertain. Germline lookup yields CDR1 SGHTA and CDR2 FQGNSA. V lost 3 bases and J lost 4, with 10 bases in between. This CDR3 comprises 14 residues. CDR3 in DNA: TGTGCCAGCAGCTTCGCCGGTAATAATCAGCCCCAGCATTTT. Its translation is CASSFAGNNQPQHF. Full variable domain (missing parts from reference TRBV7-2 and TRBJ1-5): GAGVSQSPSNKVTEKGKDVELRCDPISGHTALYWYRQSLGQGLEFLIYFQGNSAPDKSGLPSDRFSAERTGGSVSTLTIQRTQQEDSAVYLCASSFAGNNQPQHFGDGTRLSIL.

This rearrangement joins TRBV27 to TRBJ2-5, with a possible D match to TRBD1 (6 bases). V shed 5 bases and J shed 2 bases, with 15 bases lying between them. Germline CDR1 MNHEY, CDR2 SMNVEV (reference sequence). The CDR3 covers 15 residues. This CDR3 is CASSPGTTNQETQYF. The DNA for the CDR3 is TGTGCCAGCAGTCCCGGGACAACTAATCAAGAGACCCAGTACTTC.

The chain combines TRBV6-6 with TRBJ2-7, with TRBD2 matching over 13 bases. Looked up from germline, CDR1 is MNHNY and CDR2 is SVGAGI (reference sequence). Unmatched junction bases numbered 6, after V lost 8 bases and J lost 8 bases. The CDR3 sequence is 13 residues long. The CDR3 loop reads CASAGTSGTKQYF. CDR3 DNA sequence: TGTGCCAGCGCCGGGACTAGCGGGACGAAGCAGTACTTC.

The chain is built from TRBV19 and TRBJ2-1; 9 bases match TRBD1. Germline V CDR1 and CDR2: LNHDA, SQIVND (reference sequence). CDR3 length equals 15 residues. V lost 5 bases and J lost 11; bases outside the gene matches: 13. In DNA form, the CDR3 reads TGTGCCAGTAGTGAAAAGTCGGGACAGGGACGCCAGCAGTTCTTC. Its translation is CASSEKSGQGRQQFF.

This clone has only a few counts. V gene TRBV28 combines with J gene TRBJ2-7; 7 bases align to TRBD2. V lost 5 bases to trimming and J lost 2 bases; unmatched junction nucleotides: 9. From germline, CDR1 is MDHEN and CDR2 SYDVKM. This CDR3 region has 15 residues. In DNA form, the CDR3 reads TGTGCCAGCAGTCCCCCGGGGGGTGGGGCCTACGAGCAGTACTTC. Amino acid sequence: CASSPPGGGAYEQYF.